This T cell receptor (beta chain) was sequenced during a study of radiation and T cells in renal cell carcinoma. Study results and caveats: Irradiated tumors had higher TCR clonality than control tumors. From baseline, blood top tumor clonotypes peaked at 2 weeks post-radiation. Dominant CDR3 motifs were more common in irradiated tumors than controls.

This CDR3 contains 16 residues. V lost 2 bases, J lost 8 bases, and 11 bases stayed unmatched. Germline lookup yields CDR1 MNHEY and CDR2 SMNVEV (reference sequence). This clone was seen a few times. Its specificity is unknown. Generated by immunoSEQ multiplex PCR, the TCRdb table keeps only in-frame clones and is missing some. This table holds 14,000 or so clones, under 70% found once. Indicated treatment: 15 Gy SBRT to primary tumor, nephrectomy 4 weeks later. This material consisted of tumor tissue, taken from a patient whose treatment included radiotherapy and nephrectomy. The sequence was collected from a woman aged 70-85 years with renal cell carcinoma. This rearrangement joins TRBV27 to TRBJ2-1; TRBD2 matches at 8 bases. The CDR3 DNA reads TGTGCCAGCAGTTTAAGTTATCCGGGAGGGGTGGATGAGCAGTTCTTC. Amino acid sequence: CASSLSYPGGVDEQFF.